The 31 T cell receptor beta chains below come from one sample, sequenced in a study of blood T cell repertoires in COVID-19. The repertoire was sequenced with immunoSEQ multiplex PCR; TCRdb's copy has only in-frame clones and lacks some. This table has 290,000 or so clones, approximately 86% appearing once. The source material was peripheral blood. Source of these receptors: a man between 70 and 80 years old with acute or convalescent COVID-19.

This rearrangement joins TRBV2 to TRBJ2-2, with 11 bases that match TRBD1. The V and J ends lost 9 bases and 7 bases, in that order; junction bases with no gene match: 4. This CDR3 contains 13 residues. CDR1 and CDR2 from the germline V gene are SNHLY and FYNNEI. This CDR3 reads CASTGTGGGELFF. CDR3 sequence (DNA): TGTGCCAGTACCGGGACAGGGGGCGGGGAGCTGTTTTTT.

The gene calls are TRBV28 and TRBJ2-7; no clear D gene. Trimming stripped 5 bases from V and 7 bases from J, with 9 bases between. In germline, CDR1 is MDHEN, CDR2 SYDVKM. This CDR3 spans 11 amino acids. This chain's CDR3 is CASSKTWEQYF. The CDR3 DNA follows: TGTGCCAGCAGTAAAACTTGGGAGCAGTACTTC.

The V gene is TRBV7-9, the J gene TRBJ2-3; TRBD1 matches 11 bases. The CDR3 runs 14 residues. V lost 9 bases and J lost 8; bases outside the gene matches: 10. The germline V gene has CDR1 SEHNR and CDR2 FQNEAQ (reference sequence). The CDR3 bases are TGTGCCAGTTCCGGGACAGGGGGAAAAGTTACGCAGTATTTT. It encodes CASSGTGGKVTQYF.

The genes are TRBV5-5 and TRBJ1-1; no firm D call. The CDR3 consists of 14 residues. V gave up 5 bases and J gave up 0 bases, with 11 bases separating them. Germline V gene lookup returns CDR1 SGHKS and CDR2 YYEKEE (reference sequence). This chain's CDR3 is CASSSQSLNTEAFF. For the CDR3, the DNA is TGTGCCAGCAGTTCACAGAGTTTGAACACTGAAGCTTTCTTT.

V is TRBV29-1 and J is TRBJ2-5, with a possible D match to TRBD1 (6 bases). Trimming left V 6 bases short and J 0 bases short, with 8 bases between. The CDR3 runs 12 residues. The germline V gene encodes CDR1 SQVTM and CDR2 ANQGSEA. Written as DNA, the CDR3 is TGCAGCGTCCGGGACAACCAAGAGACCCAGTACTTC. Translating it yields CSVRDNQETQYF.

The gene calls are TRBV24-1 and TRBJ1-6; D remains unclear. This CDR3 contains 14 residues. The germline gives CDR1 KGHDR, CDR2 SFDVKD. Deletions cut 4 bases from V and 3 bases from J, with 6 bases between. CDR3 loop: CATSEGSYNSPLHF. The CDR3 nucleotides read TGTGCCACCAGTGAAGGGAGCTATAATTCACCCCTCCACTTT.

As regards this clone: The same CDR3 also results from other DNA sequences found in this sample. The gene calls are TRBV18 and TRBJ2-7; 10 positions agree with TRBD1. J gave up 2 bases and V 6 bases, and 4 bases lay outside the gene matches. Per the germline V gene, CDR1 is KGHSH and CDR2 is LQKENI. The CDR3 spans 14 residues. The CDR3 DNA reads TGTGCCAGCTCGGCCGGGACAGGGGCCTACGAGCAGTACTTC. Its protein product is CASSAGTGAYEQYF.

This clone has only a few counts. The chain carries TRBV9 and TRBJ2-2; perhaps TRBD1 as D (6 bases). This CDR3 spans 13 amino acids. CDR1 SGDLS and CDR2 YYNGEE come from the germline V gene. With 3 bases removed from V and 7 bases from J, the gap between germline ends came to 10 bases. CDR3 DNA: TGTGCCAGCAGCGCCAGGGGAGTCGGGGAGCTGTTTTTT. Protein sequence: CASSARGVGELFF.

This clone was seen only once. Written as DNA, the CDR3 is TGTGCCAGCAGTATTCAGGATTCCTCCTACGAGCAGTACTTC. As protein: CASSIQDSSYEQYF. The chain joins TRBV2 to TRBJ2-7; D call uncertain. Trimming took 5 bases from V and 0 from J, leaving 11 bases between them. Germline values: CDR1 SNHLY, CDR2 FYNNEI. CDR3 length equals 14 residues.

The J gene is TRBJ1-2, the V gene TRBV20-1; TRBD1 matches 7 bases. The CDR3 runs 17 residues. Trimming took 3 bases from V and 2 from J; bases not matched to a gene: 15. Germline V gives CDR1 DFQATT, CDR2 SNEGSKA (reference sequence). The CDR3 nucleotides read TGCAGTGCTAGTAGACAGGGTTTAGCTGATAAAAACTATGGCTACACCTTC. It translates to CSASRQGLADKNYGYTF.

The J gene is TRBJ2-7, the V gene TRBV27; TRBD2 might be the D (6 bases). Germline V gene sequence: CDR1 MNHEY, CDR2 SMNVEV (reference sequence). V lost 7 bases and J lost 4, with 17 bases in between. This CDR3 region has 14 residues. The CDR3 DNA follows: TGTGCCAGCAAATTACTAGCCCGTCGTTACGAGCAGTACTTC. This translates into CASKLLARRYEQYF.

The J gene is TRBJ2-1, the V gene TRBV12-2; TRBD2, the D gene given by the table, was not confirmed from the DNA. TRBV12-2 is flagged as a pseudogene. This CDR3 spans 15 amino acids. The CDR3 reads CASRTEAEAYNEQFF. The DNA for the CDR3 is TGTGCAAGTCGCACGGAAGCGGAAGCCTACAATGAGCAGTTCTTC.

This chain links TRBV7-9 with TRBJ1-1; 11 bases fit TRBD1. J was trimmed by 3 bases and V by 5 bases; bases with no gene match: 5. The germline V gene encodes CDR1 SEHNR and CDR2 FQNEAQ (reference sequence). This CDR3 contains 15 residues. The CDR3 here is CASSIGQGADTEAFF. The CDR3 nucleotides read TGTGCCAGCAGCATCGGACAGGGGGCGGACACTGAAGCTTTCTTT.

This chain joins TRBV30 and TRBJ1-2, with 11 positions matching TRBD1. CDR1 and CDR2 (germline): GTSNPN, SVGIG (reference sequence). Germline trimming cut 2 bases from V and 3 bases from J; bases unmatched to any gene: 5. This CDR3 contains 15 residues. This chain's CDR3 is CAWSPGTGGDYGYTF. Written as DNA, the CDR3 is TGTGCCTGGAGTCCTGGGACAGGGGGGGACTATGGCTACACCTTC.

This clone was found once. This chain uses TRBV7-9 with TRBJ1-1; D remains ambiguous. Germline lookup yields CDR1 SEHNR and CDR2 FQNEAQ (reference sequence). Between the trimmed V and J ends, which lost 1 base and 11 bases, there was a span of 8 bases. The CDR3 has 11 residues. CDR3 coding DNA: TGTGCCAGCAGCTTAGAAGAGAGGGCTTTCTTT. This encodes CASSLEERAFF.

This chain uses TRBV11-2 with TRBJ1-4; D is unresolved. The CDR3 covers 13 residues. Germline assignment: CDR1 SGHAT and CDR2 FQNNGV. Trimming pared 1 base from V and 4 bases from J, leaving 4 bases between. DNA for the CDR3: TGTGCCAGCAGCTTAGCCAGTAATGAAAAACTGTTTTTT. This gives the protein CASSLASNEKLFF.

The V and J genes are TRBV10-2 and TRBJ2-1; weak D call: TRBD2 (5 bases). Germline V gives CDR1 WSHSY, CDR2 SAAADI. V was clipped by 4 bases and J by 2 bases, with 9 bases between them. This CDR3 has 14 amino acids. CDR3 coding DNA: TGCGCCAGCAGTGCGGTTAGCGCCTACAATGAGCAGTTCTTC. As protein: CASSAVSAYNEQFF.

This clone was counted only a few times. This chain uses TRBV7-8 with TRBJ1-4; D call uncertain. The CDR3 has 16 residues. The V gene's germline CDR1 is SGHVS and CDR2 FQNEAQ. The V end was cut by 0 bases, the J end by 5 bases, with 13 bases between. CDR3 bases: TGTGCCAGCAGCTTAGCCCACGTATCGAGGAATGAAAAACTGTTTTTT. This gives the protein CASSLAHVSRNEKLFF. Together with reference TRBV7-8 and TRBJ1-4, the CDR3 gives the full variable domain: GAGVSQSPRYKVAKRGQDVALRCDPISGHVSLFWYQQALGQGPEFLTYFQNEAQLDKSGLPSDRFFAERPEGSVSTLKIQRTQQEDSAVYLCASSLAHVSRNEKLFFGSGTQLSVL.

In this sample, this clone turned up once. The CDR3 loop is CASSLPARANYGYTF. Here the CDR3 DNA reads TGTGCCAGCTCCCTTCCGGCGCGGGCTAACTATGGCTACACCTTC. The chain recombines TRBV2 with TRBJ1-2, with D uncertain. With 8 bases removed from V and 0 bases from J, the gap between germline ends came to 16 bases. This CDR3 is 15 amino acids long. CDR1 and CDR2 (germline): SNHLY, FYNNEI.

V and J are TRBV2 and TRBJ1-5; D call uncertain. The germline gives CDR1 SNHLY, CDR2 FYNNEI. This CDR3 region has 15 residues. Trimming pared 4 bases from V and 0 bases from J, leaving 10 bases between. The CDR3 DNA reads as TGTGCCAGCAGTGGAACAGAATATAGCAATCAGCCCCAGCATTTT. The encoded protein is CASSGTEYSNQPQHF. The full variable domain, rest sourced from reference TRBV2 and TRBJ1-5, is EPEVTQTPSHQVTQMGQEVILRCVPISNHLYFYWYRQILGQKVEFLVSFYNNEISEKSEIFDDQFSVERPDGSNFTLKIRSTKLEDSAMYFCASSGTEYSNQPQHFGDGTRLSIL.

The gene calls are TRBV4-2 and TRBJ2-3; 7 positions agree with TRBD2. V lost 0 bases to trimming and J lost 4 bases; unmatched junction nucleotides: 13. Germline V gene lookup returns CDR1 LGHNA and CDR2 YNFKEQ. The CDR3 is made up of 18 amino acids. CDR3 sequence: CASSQDPMRAGRSDTQYF. CDR3 DNA sequence: TGTGCCAGCAGCCAAGATCCCATGCGAGCGGGACGATCAGATACGCAGTATTTT.

The chain links TRBV27 to TRBJ2-6; 12 nucleotides match TRBD2. Germline CDR1 and CDR2: MNHEY and SMNVEV (reference sequence). The length of the CDR3 is 19 residues. V gave up 6 bases and J gave up 2 bases; unmatched junction bases: 11. Here the CDR3 reads CASSLLAGGLIAGANVLTF. CDR3 coding DNA: TGTGCCAGCAGCCTACTAGCGGGGGGACTAATAGCTGGGGCCAACGTCCTGACTTTC.

The chain links TRBV19 to TRBJ2-7; 7 nucleotides match TRBD2. There are 14 residues in the CDR3. The germline V gene has CDR1 LNHDA and CDR2 SQIVND (reference sequence). V shed 5 bases, J shed 2 bases, and the junction held 6 bases outside the gene matches. CDR3 residues: CASSPRDYAYEQYF. The CDR3 bases are TGTGCCAGTAGTCCCCGGGACTACGCCTACGAGCAGTACTTC.

The V gene is TRBV29-1, the J gene TRBJ2-3; possibly TRBD1 for D (6 bases). CDR1 and CDR2 (germline): SQVTM, ANQGSEA. CDR3 length: 13 amino acids. Between the trimmed V and J ends, which lost 3 bases and 0 bases, there was a span of 7 bases. CDR3: CSVDGQSTDTQYF. DNA of the CDR3: TGCAGCGTTGATGGACAGAGCACAGATACGCAGTATTTT.

The chain carries TRBV3-1 (or the pseudogene TRBV3-2) and TRBJ2-7; D is undetermined. V was cut by 1 base and J by 1 base, with 8 bases left in between. Germline CDR1 LGHDT, CDR2 YNNKEL (reference sequence). The CDR3 contains 14 residues. The CDR3 is CASSQAVRSYEQYF. The CDR3 DNA sequence: TGTGCCAGCAGCCAAGCTGTCCGTTCCTACGAGCAGTACTTC.

V and J are TRBV5-6 and TRBJ1-6; TRBD1 matches at 9 bases. CDR3 length: 16 residues. Germline lookup yields CDR1 SGHDT and CDR2 YYEEEE. J gave up 7 bases and V 4 bases, and 9 bases lay outside the gene matches. As DNA, the CDR3 is TGTGCCAGCAGCGTGTTCGGGACAGGGCTGAATTCACCCCTCCACTTT. This encodes CASSVFGTGLNSPLHF.

CDR3 DNA: TGTGCCAGCAGTACCGGGACTCCCACCTACAATGAGCAGTTCTTC. Protein product: CASSTGTPTYNEQFF. The chain links TRBV6-6 to TRBJ2-1, with a tentative D call TRBD2 (6 bases). Trimming took 5 bases from V and 2 from J, leaving 13 bases between them. The CDR3 consists of 15 residues. In germline, CDR1 is MNHNY, CDR2 SVGAGI (reference sequence).

There are many counts of this clone. This chain uses TRBV10-3 with TRBJ1-1; D remains unclear. The germline gives CDR1 ENHRY, CDR2 SYGVKD. The V and J ends lost 4 bases and 1 base respectively, with 7 bases between them. CDR3 length: 13 residues. The DNA of the CDR3 is TGTGCCATCAGTGCGTGGCAGAACACTGAAGCTTTCTTT. This encodes CAISAWQNTEAFF.

V gene TRBV5-1 combines with J gene TRBJ2-3, with 11 bases that match TRBD2. This CDR3 has 17 residues. CDR1 and CDR2 from the germline V gene are SGHRS and YFSETQ. With V trimmed by 7 bases and J by 0 bases, 10 bases remained unmatched. Written as DNA, the CDR3 is TGCGCCAGCGCTGGGACTAGCGGTGAACCTAGCACAGATACGCAGTATTTT. It yields the protein CASAGTSGEPSTDTQYF.

The CDR3 DNA reads as TGTGCCAGCAGCTTGACAGTGACTGGCTACACCTTC. This codes for CASSLTVTGYTF. This rearrangement joins TRBV5-6 to TRBJ1-2; D gene uncertain. V lost 1 base and J 7 bases, leaving 8 bases between the germline ends. Germline assignment: CDR1 SGHDT and CDR2 YYEEEE. This CDR3 has 12 amino acids.

V is TRBV29-1 and J is TRBJ2-3; D is unclear. Trimming pared 3 bases from V and 5 bases from J, leaving 9 bases between. In germline, CDR1 is SQVTM, CDR2 ANQGSEA. This CDR3 spans 12 amino acids. CDR3 sequence (DNA): TGCAGCGTTGAGCTATCCGGAGATACGCAGTATTTT. Protein product: CSVELSGDTQYF.